This entry features one TCR beta chain sequence. The data derive from a study of T cell responses to AZD1222 COVID-19 vaccine. Generated by immunoSEQ multiplex PCR, the TCRdb table keeps only in-frame clones and is missing some. The data show about 100,000 clones, 88% seen once. The TCR originated in an adult in good health. Sequenced here: peripheral blood, sampled on day 0 of AZD1222 vaccination.

The CDR3 region is CASSQDWGNQPQHF. The DNA for the CDR3 is TGTGCCAGCAGCCAAGACTGGGGTAATCAGCCCCAGCATTTT. The chain is built from TRBV3-1 (or the pseudogene TRBV3-2) and TRBJ1-5; D uncertain. V lost 0 bases to trimming and J lost 4 bases, with 7 bases between them. This CDR3 is built from 14 residues. CDR1 and CDR2 from the germline V gene are LGHDT and YNNKEL (reference sequence).